The entry that follows covers one T cell receptor beta chain sequence. The assay was immunoSEQ multiplex PCR, and TCRdb's table has in-frame clones only and misses some. The sample records approximately 100,000 clones, 86% being singletons. The CDR3 covers 15 residues. The germline CDR1 and CDR2 sequences are SGHAT and FQNNGV. Trimming removed 1 base from V and 0 bases from J, with 7 bases in between. The record originates from a study of blood T cell repertoires in COVID-19. This receptor was identified in a human donor in a cohort sampled during active COVID-19. The V and J genes are TRBV11-2 and TRBJ1-5; D is unresolved. The sample consisted of peripheral blood. The CDR3 sequence is CASSLVGGSNQPQHF. CDR3 DNA sequence: TGTGCCAGCAGCTTAGTCGGAGGTAGCAATCAGCCCCAGCATTTT.